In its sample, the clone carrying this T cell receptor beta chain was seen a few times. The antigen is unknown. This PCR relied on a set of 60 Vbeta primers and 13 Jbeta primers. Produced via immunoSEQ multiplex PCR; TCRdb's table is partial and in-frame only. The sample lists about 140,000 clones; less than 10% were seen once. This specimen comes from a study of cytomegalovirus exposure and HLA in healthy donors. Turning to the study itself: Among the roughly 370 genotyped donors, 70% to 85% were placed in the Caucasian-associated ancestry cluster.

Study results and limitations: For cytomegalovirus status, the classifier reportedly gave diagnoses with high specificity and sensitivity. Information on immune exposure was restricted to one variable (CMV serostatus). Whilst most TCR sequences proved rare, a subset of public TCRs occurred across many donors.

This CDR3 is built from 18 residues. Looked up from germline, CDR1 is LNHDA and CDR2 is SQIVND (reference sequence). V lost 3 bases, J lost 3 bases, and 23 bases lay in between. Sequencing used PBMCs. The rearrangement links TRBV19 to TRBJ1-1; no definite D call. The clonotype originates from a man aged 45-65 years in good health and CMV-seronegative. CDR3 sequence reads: CASSMRVRTDSLDTEAFF. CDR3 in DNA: TGTGCCAGTAGTATGAGGGTACGGACCGATTCATTGGACACTGAAGCTTTCTTT.